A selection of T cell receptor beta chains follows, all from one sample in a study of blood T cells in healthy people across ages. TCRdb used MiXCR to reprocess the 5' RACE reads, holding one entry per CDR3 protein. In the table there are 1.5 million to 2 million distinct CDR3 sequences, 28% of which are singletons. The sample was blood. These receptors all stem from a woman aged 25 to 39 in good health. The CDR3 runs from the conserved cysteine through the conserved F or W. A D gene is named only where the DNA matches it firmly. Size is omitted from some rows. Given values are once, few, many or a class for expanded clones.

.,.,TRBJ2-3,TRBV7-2,TGTGCCAGCAGCCGGGACAAAGAAAACACAGATACGCAGTATTTT,CASSRDKENTDTQYF
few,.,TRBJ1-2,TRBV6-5,TGTGCCAGCAGGGATACAGGGCGTAGTTTTTACACCTTC,CASRDTGRSFYTF
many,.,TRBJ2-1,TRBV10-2,TGCGCCACCTCTCAGAGCTCCTACAATGAGCAGTTCTTC,CATSQSSYNEQFF
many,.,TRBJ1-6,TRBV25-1,TGTGCCAGCAGTGAAGGGGGCAAAGGACAGCGCTATAATTCACCCCTCCACTTT,CASSEGGKGQRYNSPLHF
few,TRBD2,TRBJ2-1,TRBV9,TGTGCCAGCAGCCCCCGGGATAGCGGGATTGGAAATGAGCAGTTCTTC,CASSPRDSGIGNEQFF
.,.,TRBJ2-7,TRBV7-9,TGTGCCAGCAGCTTCCCAGGGGACTACGGGCAGTACTTC,CASSFPGDYGQYF
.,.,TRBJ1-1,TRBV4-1,TGCGCCAGCAGACTCGCGGGGGAAACTGAAGCTTTCTTT,CASRLAGETEAFF
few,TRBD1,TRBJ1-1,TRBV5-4,TGTGCCAGCAGCACCCAGAAGGGACAGGGGGTTAAGACTGAAGCTTTCTTT,CASSTQKGQGVKTEAFF
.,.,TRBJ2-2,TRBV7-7,TGTGCCAGCAGCCCAAGACAGATGAACACCGGGGAGCTGTTTTTT,CASSPRQMNTGELFF
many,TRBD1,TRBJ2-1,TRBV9,TGTGCCAGCAGCGTGACAGGGGGGGGATCCTACAATGAGCAGTTCTTC,CASSVTGGGSYNEQFF
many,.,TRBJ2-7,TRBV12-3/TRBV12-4,TGTGCCAGCAGTTTATACGACAACTACGAGCAGTACTTC,CASSLYDNYEQYF
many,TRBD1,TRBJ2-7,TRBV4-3,TGCGCCAGCAGCCAAGAGGACAGGGTCTACGAGCAGTACTTC,CASSQEDRVYEQYF
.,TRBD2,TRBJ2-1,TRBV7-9,TGTGCCAGCACCGTCGGGACTAGCGGTTACAATGAGCAGTTCTTC,CASTVGTSGYNEQFF
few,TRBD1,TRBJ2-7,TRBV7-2,TGTGCCAGCAGCGCTAGGAGACAGGGGGCGAAGGTCTACGAGCAGTACTTC,CASSARRQGAKVYEQYF
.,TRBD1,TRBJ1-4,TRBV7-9,TGTGCCAGCAGCGGTTCGGGACAGGGAGGAAAACTGTTTTTT,CASSGSGQGGKLFF
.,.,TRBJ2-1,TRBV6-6,TGTGCCAGCAGTTACTCATCAGGGTTGGATGAGCAGTTCTTC,CASSYSSGLDEQFF
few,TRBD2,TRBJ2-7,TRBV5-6,TGTGCCAGCACCTCGGGAGGGGGGTGGTACGAGCAGTACTTC,CASTSGGGWYEQYF
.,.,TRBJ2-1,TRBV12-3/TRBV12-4,TGTGCCAGCAGTTCCCGCCGGGGGGCCTACGAGCAGTTCTTC,CASSSRRGAYEQFF
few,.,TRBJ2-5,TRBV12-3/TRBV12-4,TGTGCCAGCAGTCTTCAGGGGGGCGAACCTCAAGAGACCCAGTACTTC,CASSLQGGEPQETQYF
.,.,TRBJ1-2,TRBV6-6,TGTGCCAGCAGTTACTCGACGGGAGAAGCCTATGGCTGCACCTTC,CASSYSTGEAYGCTF
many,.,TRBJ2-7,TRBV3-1,TGTGCCAGCAGCCTGCTCGGGCAGGGCTCCTACGAGCAGTACTTC,CASSLLGQGSYEQYF
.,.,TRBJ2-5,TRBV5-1,TGCGCCAGCACAAACAACCTAAAGGGCGGGGAGACCCAGTACTTC,CASTNNLKGGETQYF
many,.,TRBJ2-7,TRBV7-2,TGTGCCAGCAGCCCCCAAACAGCTAGCGAGCAGTACTTC,CASSPQTASEQYF
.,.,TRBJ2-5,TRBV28,TGTGCCAGCAGTTTCGAGCGACTGACCCAGTACTTC,CASSFERLTQYF
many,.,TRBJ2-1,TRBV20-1,TGCAGTGCTAGAGCCCTAATATATAGCGGAATTCACAATGAGCAGTTCTTC,CSARALIYSGIHNEQFF
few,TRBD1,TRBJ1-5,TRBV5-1,TGCGCCAGCAGCTCCTCGACAGGGCCCAATCAGCCCCAGCATTTT,CASSSSTGPNQPQHF
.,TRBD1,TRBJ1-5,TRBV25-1,TGTGCCAGCAGTGATACAGGGGCCGGTCAGCCCCAGCATTTT,CASSDTGAGQPQHF